This T cell receptor beta chain emerged from a study of CD8+ T cells in alopecia areata. Study information: The study gave treated patients oral tofacitinib at 5 to 10 mg twice daily. Study-level results: For lesional scalp, especially alopecia totalis/universalis, clonality was higher than in normal scalp. Scalp sample sequencing also detects resident alphabeta T cells of normal skin.

Deletions cut 6 bases from V and 4 bases from J, with 19 bases between. The CDR3 covers 15 residues. Looked up from germline, CDR1 is SQVTM and CDR2 is ANQGSEA. Concerning this clone itself: Its antigen is unidentified.

It was cDNA, reverse transcribed from extracted RNA, that served as the sequencing template. Using immunoSEQ multiplex PCR, the repertoire was profiled, and TCRdb retains in-frame clones only, with some absent. The top ten hold about 15% of the sample, which has more than 150,000 clones, 59% seen once. From alopecia areata patients, lesional scalp punch biopsies and peripheral blood were collected. The chain has TRBV29-1 and TRBJ1-3; TRBD1 might be the D (5 bases). This receptor was obtained from a human donor with alopecia areata. Sequenced material: CD4+ T cells sorted from blood, taken at week 0. The chain's CDR3 is CSVDTGTLGGNTIYF. The CDR3 DNA is TGCAGCGTCGATACAGGAACTCTAGGAGGAAACACCATATATTTT.